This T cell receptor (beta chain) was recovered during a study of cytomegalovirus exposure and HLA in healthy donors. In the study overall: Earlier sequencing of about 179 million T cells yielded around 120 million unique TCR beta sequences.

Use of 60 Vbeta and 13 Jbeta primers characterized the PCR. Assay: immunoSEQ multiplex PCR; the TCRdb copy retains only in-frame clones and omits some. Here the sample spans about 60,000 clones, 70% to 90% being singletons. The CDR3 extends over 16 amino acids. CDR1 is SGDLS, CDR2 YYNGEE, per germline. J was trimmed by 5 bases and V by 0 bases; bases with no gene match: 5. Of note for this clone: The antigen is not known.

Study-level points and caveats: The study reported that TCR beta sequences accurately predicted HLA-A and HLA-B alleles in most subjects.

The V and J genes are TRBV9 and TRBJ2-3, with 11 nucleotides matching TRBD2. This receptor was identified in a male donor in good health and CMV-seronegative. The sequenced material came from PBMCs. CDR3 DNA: TGTGCCAGCAGCGTAGATCCTAGCGGGGGGTTAGATACGCAGTATTTT. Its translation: CASSVDPSGGLDTQYF. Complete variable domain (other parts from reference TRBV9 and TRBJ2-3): DSGVTQTPKHLITATGQRVTLRCSPRSGDLSVYWYQQSLDQGLQFLIQYYNGEERAKGNILERFSAQQFPDLHSELNLSSLELGDSALYFCASSVDPSGGLDTQYFGPGTRLTVL.